This T cell receptor beta chain came from a study of identical twins. The study, taken as a whole, reports: Compared with models, monozygotic twins showed more out-of-frame TCR alpha sharing.

On this clonotype itself: Its antigen is unknown.

TCRdb reprocessed the 5' RACE reads with MiXCR, giving one entry per CDR3 protein. The table shows more than 400,000 distinct CDR3 sequences, with 13% to 15% occurring only once. The length of the CDR3 is 13 residues. V was pared by 6 bases and J by 3 bases, with 3 bases of the junction left unmatched. A further study also used this sample, focusing on yellow fever vaccine responses in identical twins.

The rearrangement links TRBV12-3 or TRBV12-4 to TRBJ2-7, with 9 nucleotides matching TRBD1. The receptor was derived from a woman younger than 35 in good health. Sequencing was done on a sample of CD4+ T cells sorted from blood. For the CDR3, the DNA is TGTGCCAGCAGAAGGACAGGGGACTACGAGCAGTACTTC. Residues: CASRRTGDYEQYF.